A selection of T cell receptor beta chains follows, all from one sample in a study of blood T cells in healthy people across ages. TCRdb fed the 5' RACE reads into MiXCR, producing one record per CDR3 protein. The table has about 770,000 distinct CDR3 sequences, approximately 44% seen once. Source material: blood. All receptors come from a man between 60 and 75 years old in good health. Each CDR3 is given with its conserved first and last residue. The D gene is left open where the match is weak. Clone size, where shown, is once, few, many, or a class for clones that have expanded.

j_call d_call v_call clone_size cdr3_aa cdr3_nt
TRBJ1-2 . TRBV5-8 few CASSLEKGGYGYTF TGTGCCAGCAGCTTGGAAAAGGGCGGCTATGGCTACACCTTC
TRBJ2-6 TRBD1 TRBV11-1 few CASSPGTGSSGANALTF TGTGCCAGCAGCCCCGGGACAGGGAGCTCTGGGGCCAACGCCCTGACTTTC
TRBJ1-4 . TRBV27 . CASSHFFGGLDEKLFF TGTGCCAGCAGCCACTTTTTCGGAGGGCTGGACGAAAAACTGTTTTTT
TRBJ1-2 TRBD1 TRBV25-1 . CASSGYPGGYGYTF TGTGCCAGCAGTGGATACCCAGGGGGCTATGGCTACACCTTC
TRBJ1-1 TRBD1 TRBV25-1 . CASSEWDSPTEAFF TGTGCCAGCAGTGAGTGGGACAGCCCAACTGAAGCTTTCTTT
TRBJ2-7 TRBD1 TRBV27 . CASSLTPGQATYEQYF TGTGCCAGCAGTTTAACCCCCGGACAGGCTACCTACGAGCAGTACTTC
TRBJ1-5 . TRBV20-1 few CSAEGGKNQPQHF TGCAGTGCTGAGGGGGGAAAGAATCAGCCCCAGCATTTT
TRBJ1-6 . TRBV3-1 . CASRGVDNSPLHF TGTGCCAGCCGTGGGGTCGATAATTCACCCCTCCACTTT
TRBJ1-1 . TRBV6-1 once CASTRTKAEAFF TGTGCCAGCACCCGGACGAAAGCTGAAGCTTTCTTT
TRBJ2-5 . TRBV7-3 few CASSPTSSQETQYF TGTGCCAGCAGCCCGACTAGTTCCCAAGAGACCCAGTACTTC
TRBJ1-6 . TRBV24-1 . CATSVTCYSPLHF TGTGCCACCAGTGTGACATGCTATTCACCCCTCCACTTT
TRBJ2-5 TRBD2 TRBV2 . CASSEAGTSGGLETQYF TGTGCCAGCAGTGAAGCAGGAACTAGCGGGGGACTAGAGACCCAGTACTTC
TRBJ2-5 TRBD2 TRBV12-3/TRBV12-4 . CASSGGLLQETQYF TGTGCCAGCAGTGGGGGACTACTGCAAGAGACCCAGTACTTC
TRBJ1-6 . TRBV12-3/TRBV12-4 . CASSLAGSRNSPLHF TGTGCCAGCAGTTTAGCAGGGAGTCGTAATTCACCCCTCCACTTT
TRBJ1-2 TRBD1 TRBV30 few CAWSPGTVNYGYTF TGTGCCTGGAGTCCCGGGACAGTTAACTATGGCTACACCTTC
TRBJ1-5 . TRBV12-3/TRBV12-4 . CASSLRTENQPQHF TGTGCCAGCAGTTTGCGGACCGAAAATCAGCCCCAGCATTTT
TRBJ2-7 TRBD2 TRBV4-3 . CASSPGEGGVGYEQYF TGCGCCAGCAGCCCGGGTGAGGGAGGGGTTGGCTACGAGCAGTACTTC
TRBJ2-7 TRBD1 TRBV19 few CASSPQDRGYEQYF TGTGCCAGTAGTCCACAGGACAGGGGCTACGAGCAGTACTTC
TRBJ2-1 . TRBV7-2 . CGSSRISGPGTQFF TGTGGCAGCAGCCGAATAAGCGGCCCGGGGACCCAGTTCTTC
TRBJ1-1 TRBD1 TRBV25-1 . CASRGDRGMNTEAFF TGTGCCAGCAGGGGGGACAGGGGCATGAACACTGAAGCTTTCTTT
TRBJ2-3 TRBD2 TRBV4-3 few CASSQASRGGADTQYF TGCGCCAGCAGCCAAGCTTCCCGGGGGGGCGCAGATACGCAGTATTTT
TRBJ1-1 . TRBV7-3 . CASRPSGSTEAFF TGTGCCAGCAGACCAAGCGGAAGCACTGAAGCTTTCTTT
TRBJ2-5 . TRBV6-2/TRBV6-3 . CASSSADETQYF TGTGCCAGCAGTTCGGCGGATGAGACCCAGTACTTC